These 21 T cell receptor beta chains originate from one sample sequenced in a study of shared T cell receptors in the human thymus. Libraries were prepared by immunoSEQ multiplex PCR; TCRdb keeps only in-frame clonotypes and omits some of them. The sample has 640,000 or so clones; 80% to 90% are singletons. The sample also formed part of further work on human thymus T cells.

Input material: thymocytes. Every receptor here comes from a boy under two years old with a congenital heart defect.

The rearrangement joins TRBV27 to TRBJ2-5; 16 bases fit TRBD2. The junction had 6 bases not matched to a gene; V was cut back by 4 bases and J by 4 bases. The CDR3 runs 17 residues. Germline values: CDR1 MNHEY, CDR2 SMNVEV (reference sequence). The CDR3 DNA sequence: TGTGCCAGCAGTTCCGGGACTAGCGGGGGGGCGGGAGAGACCCAGTACTTC. Translation: CASSSGTSGGAGETQYF.

The V gene is TRBV2, the J gene TRBJ2-7; 9 bases fit TRBD2. The CDR3 sequence is 14 residues long. The V and J ends lost 8 bases and 4 bases, in that order; junction bases with no gene match: 9. The germline V gene encodes CDR1 SNHLY and CDR2 FYNNEI. The CDR3 here is CASQHSGRLYEQYF. CDR3 nucleotides: TGTGCCAGCCAACATAGCGGGAGACTATACGAGCAGTACTTC. Together with reference TRBV2 and TRBJ2-7, the CDR3 gives the full variable domain: EPEVTQTPSHQVTQMGQEVILRCVPISNHLYFYWYRQILGQKVEFLVSFYNNEISEKSEIFDDQFSVERPDGSNFTLKIRSTKLEDSAMYFCASQHSGRLYEQYFGPGTRLTVT.

The chain employs TRBV27 and TRBJ2-3; 15 bases fit TRBD2. Per germline, CDR1 MNHEY and CDR2 SMNVEV (reference sequence). The CDR3 is 18 residues long. J was trimmed by 2 bases and V by 6 bases; bases with no gene match: 9. CDR3 sequence: CASSSRRTSGRATDTQYF. In DNA form, the CDR3 reads TGTGCCAGCAGCTCCCGCCGGACTAGCGGGAGGGCCACAGATACGCAGTATTTT.

V gene TRBV19 combines with J gene TRBJ2-2; 10 nucleotides align to TRBD1. The V gene end was trimmed by 4 bases and the J gene end by 4 bases; junction bases not matched to a gene: 6. The CDR3 loop spans 16 amino acids. Per the germline V gene, CDR1 is LNHDA and CDR2 is SQIVND (reference sequence). Here the CDR3 DNA reads TGTGCCAGTAGTACAGACAGGGGGCGCGGCACCGGGGAGCTGTTTTTT. It encodes CASSTDRGRGTGELFF. Drawing the rest from reference TRBV19 and TRBJ2-2, the complete variable domain is DGGITQSPKYLFRKEGQNVTLSCEQNLNHDAMYWYRQDPGQGLRLIYYSQIVNDFQKGDIAEGYSVSREKKESFPLTVTSAQKNPTAFYLCASSTDRGRGTGELFFGEGSRLTVL.

The V and J genes are TRBV7-2 and TRBJ2-3; 7 nucleotides match TRBD2. This CDR3 region has 16 residues. V was clipped by 0 bases and J by 2 bases; unmatched bases: 5. Germline loops: CDR1 SGHTA, CDR2 FQGNSA. The CDR3: CASSLARGEVTDTQYF. CDR3 coding DNA: TGTGCCAGCAGCTTAGCTCGGGGGGAGGTCACAGATACGCAGTATTTT.

The gene calls are TRBV5-1 and TRBJ2-7, with 9 bases identical to TRBD2. The CDR3 totals 16 residues. Germline V CDR1 and CDR2: SGHRS, YFSETQ. V dropped 1 base and J dropped 1; count of bases not matched to a gene: 6. CDR3 region: CASSLRWTSDSYEQYF. The DNA for the CDR3 is TGCGCCAGCAGCTTGAGGTGGACTAGCGATTCCTACGAGCAGTACTTC.

V and J are TRBV14 and TRBJ1-1; TRBD1 matches 7 bases. The J segment lost 6 bases and the V segment lost 0 bases, leaving 13 bases of the junction unmatched. Germline V gene sequence: CDR1 SGHDN, CDR2 FVKESK. The CDR3 is 17 amino acids. The CDR3 loop reads CASSQDLQGGDTSEAFF. DNA for the CDR3: TGTGCCAGCAGCCAAGATCTTCAGGGGGGCGATACTTCTGAAGCTTTCTTT.

This chain connects TRBV9 to TRBJ2-1; 9 bases are shared with TRBD2. The V gene end was trimmed by 1 base and the J gene end by 2 bases; junction bases not matched to a gene: 7. This CDR3 comprises 17 residues. Germline lookup yields CDR1 SGDLS and CDR2 YYNGEE. The CDR3 loop reads CASSVNSAGGAYNEQFF. In DNA form, the CDR3 reads TGTGCCAGCAGCGTAAACTCAGCGGGGGGTGCCTACAATGAGCAGTTCTTC.

The DNA of the CDR3 is TGTGCCAGTCACTCGACAGGGGGACATAACAATGAGCAGTTCTTC. Protein product: CASHSTGGHNNEQFF. The chain combines TRBV2 with TRBJ2-1; 9 positions agree with TRBD1. CDR3 length equals 15 residues. CDR1 SNHLY and CDR2 FYNNEI come from the germline V gene. The ends lost 9 bases at V and 5 bases at J; junction bases unmatched: 11.

The chain carries TRBV30 and TRBJ1-2; tentatively, D is TRBD1 (6 bases). Germline CDR1 is GTSNPN and CDR2 is SVGIG (reference sequence). Trimming shortened V by 3 bases and J by 4 bases, and 12 bases separated the two germline ends. The CDR3 length is 13 residues. As DNA, the CDR3 is TGTGCCTGGAGACCAAGGGGGACCTATGGCTACACCTTC. Amino acid sequence: CAWRPRGTYGYTF.

This clone turned up a few times. The chain employs TRBV7-9 and TRBJ1-4; D not resolved. CDR1 SEHNR and CDR2 FQNEAQ come from the germline V gene (reference sequence). This CDR3 is 17 amino acids long. Trimming removed 1 base at V and 2 bases at J, with 14 bases between. As DNA, the CDR3 is TGTGCCAGCAGCTTAGAGGACTGGGTTTCCACTAATGAAAAACTGTTTTTT. This translates into CASSLEDWVSTNEKLFF.

The chain employs TRBV4-3 and TRBJ2-3; 13 nucleotides agree with TRBD2. CDR1 and CDR2 from the germline V gene are LGHNA and YSLEER. The J segment lost 6 bases and the V segment lost 0 bases, leaving 9 bases of the junction unmatched. There are 18 residues in the CDR3. The CDR3 protein is CASSQEATSGGFIDTQYF. Written as DNA, the CDR3 is TGCGCCAGCAGCCAAGAGGCGACTAGCGGGGGGTTCATTGATACGCAGTATTTT.

The gene calls are TRBV14 and TRBJ2-5, with D maybe TRBD1 (6 bases). Germline V gene sequence: CDR1 SGHDN, CDR2 FVKESK. The CDR3 is made up of 14 amino acids. Trimming left V 4 bases short and J 2 bases short, with 11 bases between. The CDR3 protein is CASSPGTRQETQYF. The CDR3 DNA reads TGTGCCAGCAGCCCTGGGACACGGCAAGAGACCCAGTACTTC.

The chain recombines TRBV11-2 with TRBJ1-1, with unresolved D. The length of the CDR3 is 14 residues. Looked up from germline, CDR1 is SGHAT and CDR2 is FQNNGV. V was trimmed by 1 base and J by 3 bases, leaving 9 bases between them. The CDR3 is CASSLARYYTEAFF. CDR3 sequence (DNA): TGTGCCAGCAGCTTAGCCCGGTACTACACTGAAGCTTTCTTT.

The CDR3 sequence is CASNLASGGDTDTQYF. The CDR3 nucleotides are TGTGCCAGCAACCTTGCTTCGGGAGGGGACACAGATACGCAGTATTTT. The chain carries TRBV28 and TRBJ2-3; TRBD2 matches 8 bases. Trimming cost V 7 bases and J 2 bases; bases outside gene matches: 11. This CDR3 has 16 residues. Germline assignment: CDR1 MDHEN and CDR2 SYDVKM.

The chain recombines TRBV2 with TRBJ2-1; maybe TRBD1 (6 bases). Trimming pared 8 bases from V and 6 bases from J, leaving 20 bases between. Germline loops: CDR1 SNHLY, CDR2 FYNNEI. The CDR3 is 15 residues long. The CDR3 sequence is CASRRSPGVSNEQFF. The CDR3 nucleotides read TGTGCCAGCCGCCGGTCACCAGGGGTAAGCAATGAGCAGTTCTTC.

This chain links TRBV4-3 with TRBJ2-5; 7 nucleotides match TRBD2. Germline CDR1 is LGHNA and CDR2 is YSLEER. Germline trimming cut 5 bases from V and 4 bases from J; bases unmatched to any gene: 16. The CDR3 length is 17 residues. The CDR3, as DNA: TGCGCCAGCAGCGACGGGGGGACGTCGGGAGCCCCAGAGACCCAGTACTTC. Its protein is CASSDGGTSGAPETQYF.

This clone was picked up one time. The chain is built from TRBV7-2 and TRBJ2-2, with 7 nucleotides matching TRBD1. Germline lookup yields CDR1 SGHTA and CDR2 FQGNSA. The V and J ends lost 3 bases and 5 bases, in that order; junction bases with no gene match: 3. This CDR3 has 14 residues. The CDR3: CASSFKGATGELFF. CDR3 coding DNA: TGTGCCAGCAGCTTCAAGGGGGCGACCGGGGAGCTGTTTTTT. The whole variable domain, remainder taken from reference TRBV7-2 and TRBJ2-2, is GAGVSQSPSNKVTEKGKDVELRCDPISGHTALYWYRQSLGQGLEFLIYFQGNSAPDKSGLPSDRFSAERTGGSVSTLTIQRTQQEDSAVYLCASSFKGATGELFFGEGSRLTVL.

The chain combines TRBV10-3 with TRBJ2-3, with a weak D call TRBD2 (5 bases). Germline CDR1 ENHRY, CDR2 SYGVKD. The ends were cut back, 2 bases at V and 4 bases at J, with 16 bases in the middle. The CDR3 consists of 16 residues. In DNA, the CDR3 is TGTGCCATCAGTGAGATCGGGTTAACCGGGGCAGATACGCAGTATTTT. It codes for CAISEIGLTGADTQYF.

The chain combines TRBV20-1 with TRBJ2-5; 13 bases line up with TRBD2. Looked up from germline, CDR1 is DFQATT and CDR2 is SNEGSKA (reference sequence). There are 11 residues in the CDR3. This CDR3 reads CGLAGVETQYF. CDR3 DNA sequence: TGCGGACTAGCGGGAGTCGAGACCCAGTACTTC.

V gene TRBV10-2 combines with J gene TRBJ1-1; D is unclear. Between the trimmed V and J ends, which lost 0 bases and 0 bases, there was a span of 14 bases. CDR1 is WSHSY and CDR2 is SAAADI in the germline V gene. This CDR3 is built from 17 residues. The CDR3 spells CASSESAGEAMNTEAFF. Here the CDR3 DNA reads TGCGCCAGCAGTGAGTCGGCTGGGGAGGCAATGAACACTGAAGCTTTCTTT.